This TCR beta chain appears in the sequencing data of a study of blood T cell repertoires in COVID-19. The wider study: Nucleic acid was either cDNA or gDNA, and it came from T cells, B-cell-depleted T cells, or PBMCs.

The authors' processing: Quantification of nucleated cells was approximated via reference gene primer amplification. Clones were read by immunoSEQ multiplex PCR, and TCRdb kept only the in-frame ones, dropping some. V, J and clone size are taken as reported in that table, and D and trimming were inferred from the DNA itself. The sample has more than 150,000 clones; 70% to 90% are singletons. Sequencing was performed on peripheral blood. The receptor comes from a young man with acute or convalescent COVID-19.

This CDR3 is CASSPQNRDSNQPQHF. The DNA for the CDR3 is TGTGCCAGCTCACCACAAAACAGGGATAGCAATCAGCCCCAGCATTTT. This chain joins TRBV18 and TRBJ1-5, with D possibly matching TRBD1 (6 bases). Trimming removed 1 base from V and 0 bases from J, with 10 bases in between. This CDR3 has 16 residues. In germline, CDR1 is KGHSH, CDR2 LQKENI.